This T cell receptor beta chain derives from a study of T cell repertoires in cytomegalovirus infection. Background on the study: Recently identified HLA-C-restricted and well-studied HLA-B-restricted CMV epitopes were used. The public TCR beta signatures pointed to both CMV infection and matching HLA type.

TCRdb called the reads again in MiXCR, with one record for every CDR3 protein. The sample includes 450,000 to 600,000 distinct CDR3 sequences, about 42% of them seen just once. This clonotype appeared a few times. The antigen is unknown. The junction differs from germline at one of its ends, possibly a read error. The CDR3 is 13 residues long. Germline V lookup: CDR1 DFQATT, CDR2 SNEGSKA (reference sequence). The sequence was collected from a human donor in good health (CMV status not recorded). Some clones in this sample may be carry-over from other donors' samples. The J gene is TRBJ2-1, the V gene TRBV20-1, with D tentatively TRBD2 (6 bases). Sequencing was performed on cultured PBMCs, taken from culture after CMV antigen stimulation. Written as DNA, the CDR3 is TGCAGCGCTACTAGCCTAGAGGCCGATGAGCAGTTCTTC. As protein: CSATSLEADEQFF.